Listed here are 10 T cell receptor beta chains from one sample, sequenced in a study of immune evolution from preneoplasia to lung adenocarcinoma (dated by TCRdb to the early 2020s). Library prep was done by the immunoSEQ multiplex PCR assay. The clones in this table, taken by TCRdb from immuneACCESS, are in-frame only. Not every clone is retained; where verified, under half of the shortfall comes from an unresolved V gene, and the cause of the rest is unknown. In all, the sample holds roughly 15,000 clones, and less than 90% of those were seen once. About 3% of the sample belongs to the ten largest clones. The sequencing sample was made of FFPE lung adenocarcinoma in situ tissue. In light of the paper, this sample's cell subset or site label describes: preinvasive adenocarcinoma in situ (AIS). The receptor source for this set is a donor older than 65 with lung adenocarcinoma.

Written as DNA, the CDR3 is TGTGCCAGCAGTCCAGGACAGGAACCTAACACTGAAGCTTTCTTT. Translated: CASSPGQEPNTEAFF. The V call is TRBV6-5, the J call TRBJ1-1, with 7 bases matching TRBD1. The CDR3 extends over 15 amino acids. V shed 5 bases and J 2 bases; nucleotides not matched to a gene: 8. Germline CDR1 and CDR2: MNHEY and SVGAGI.

The chain is built from TRBV11-2 and TRBJ1-3; D gene ambiguous. The CDR3 loop spans 16 amino acids. Trimming pared 1 base from V and 0 bases from J, leaving 10 bases between. Germline V lookup: CDR1 SGHAT, CDR2 FQNNGV. The DNA of the CDR3 is TGTGCCAGCAGCTTAGTCGCCAGTATCTCTGGAAACACCATATATTTT. Its translation: CASSLVASISGNTIYF.

The J gene is TRBJ1-1, the V gene TRBV29-1; D call uncertain. The V gene's germline CDR1 is SQVTM and CDR2 ANQGSEA. Trimming took 5 bases from V and 2 from J, leaving 6 bases between them. This CDR3 region has 11 residues. CDR3 bases: TGCAGCGTTCTGACAAACACTGAAGCTTTCTTT. Translating gives CSVLTNTEAFF.

This sequence joins TRBV7-9 and TRBJ2-3; D gene uncertain. The CDR3 contains 10 residues. The V gene lost 8 bases and the J gene lost 6 bases, with 6 bases spanning the gap. Germline lookup yields CDR1 SEHNR and CDR2 FQNEAQ (reference sequence). The CDR3 is CASRRDTQYF. The CDR3 nucleotides are TGTGCCAGCCGAAGGGATACGCAGTATTTT. The variable domain in full, with the rest retrieved from reference TRBV7-9 and TRBJ2-3, is DTGVSQNPRHKITKRGQNVTFRCDPISEHNRLYWYRQTLGQGPEFLTYFQNEAQLEKSRLLSDRFSAERPKGSFSTLEIQRTEQGDSAMYLCASRRDTQYFGPGTRLTVL.

The chain joins TRBV30 to TRBJ2-5; D possibly uses TRBD1 or TRBD2 (6 bases each). The germline V gene encodes CDR1 GTSNPN and CDR2 SVGIG (reference sequence). V dropped 2 bases and J dropped 4 bases, with 17 bases sitting between them. The CDR3 consists of 15 residues. For the CDR3, the DNA is TGTGCCTGGAGTCCACAGATCGGGGGCCGAGAGACCCAGTACTTC. Its translation: CAWSPQIGGRETQYF.

V and J are TRBV7-9 and TRBJ1-1; tentative D call: TRBD1 (5 bases). CDR1 is SEHNR and CDR2 is FQNEAQ in the germline V gene (reference sequence). The V and J ends lost 5 bases and 0 bases respectively, with 10 bases between them. The CDR3 runs 14 residues. The CDR3 DNA is TGTGCCAGCAGCACTCGACAGTTGAACACTGAAGCTTTCTTT. It is translated as CASSTRQLNTEAFF.

V is TRBV18 and J is TRBJ2-1, with 9 bases matching TRBD2. V trimming: 0 bases; J trimming: 7 bases; junction bases outside the gene matches: 7. The CDR3 has 16 residues. The germline gives CDR1 KGHSH, CDR2 LQKENI. The CDR3 spells CASSPPGIAGENEQFF. CDR3 DNA: TGTGCCAGCTCACCACCGGGGATAGCGGGAGAAAATGAGCAGTTCTTC. Using reference TRBV18 and TRBJ2-1 for the parts outside the CDR3, the full variable domain is NAGVMQNPRHLVRRRGQEARLRCSPMKGHSHVYWYRQLPEEGLKFMVYLQKENIIDESGMPKERFSAEFPKEGPSILRIQQVVRGDSAAYFCASSPPGIAGENEQFFGPGTRLTVL.

The genes are TRBV30 and TRBJ1-1; D may be TRBD1 (5 bases). Per germline, CDR1 GTSNPN and CDR2 SVGIG (reference sequence). V dropped 7 bases and J dropped 4 bases, with 16 bases sitting between them. This CDR3 is built from 13 residues. CDR3 coding DNA: TGTGCCTACCTACCAGGGCGGGGCACTGAAGCTTTCTTT. Protein: CAYLPGRGTEAFF.

The chain couples TRBV7-9 to TRBJ2-3, with 10 bases aligning to TRBD2. The V gene end was trimmed by 5 bases and the J gene end by 2 bases; junction bases not matched to a gene: 7. This CDR3 contains 16 residues. Germline CDR1 is SEHNR and CDR2 is FQNEAQ (reference sequence). CDR3: CASSPGTSEYTDTQYF. The CDR3 nucleotides are TGTGCCAGCAGCCCTGGGACTAGCGAGTACACAGATACGCAGTATTTT.

This chain joins TRBV7-9 and TRBJ1-2; D not certain. This CDR3 comprises 13 residues. From germline, CDR1 is SEHNR and CDR2 FQNEAQ (reference sequence). V shed 0 bases and J shed 3 bases, with 5 bases lying between them. The CDR3 DNA sequence: TGTGCCAGCAGCTTAGCAGCGGACTATGGCTACACCTTC. This encodes CASSLAADYGYTF. Complete variable domain (other parts from reference TRBV7-9 and TRBJ1-2): DTGVSQNPRHKITKRGQNVTFRCDPISEHNRLYWYRQTLGQGPEFLTYFQNEAQLEKSRLLSDRFSAERPKGSFSTLEIQRTEQGDSAMYLCASSLAADYGYTFGSGTRLTVV.